This T cell receptor (beta chain) was retrieved from a study of early T cells in non-severe SARS-CoV-2 infection. This clonotype was observed many times. The TCR library protocol was used to attach unique molecular identifiers. These identifiers were attached to individual cDNA molecules. TCRdb re-derived calls from the 5' RACE reads in MiXCR, one entry per CDR3 protein. The data contain roughly 100,000 distinct CDR3 sequences, around 14% of them singletons. This sequence originates from an adult who was a healthcare worker with PCR-confirmed SARS-CoV-2 infection or an uninfected control (not recorded which). The sample taken for sequencing was whole blood.

The DNA for the CDR3 is TGTGCCAGCAGCCCTCACGCCGGGGCGTCGCTCTATGGCTACACCTTC. Its protein is CASSPHAGASLYGYTF. V usage is TRBV11-2 and J usage is TRBJ1-2, with a possible D match to TRBD1 (5 bases). This CDR3 region has 16 residues. V lost 5 bases to trimming and J lost 4 bases, with 20 bases between them. Germline-derived CDR1 and CDR2 are SGHAT and FQNNGV.